The 4 T cell receptor beta chains given below trace back to one sample, sequenced in a study of blood T cells in healthy people across ages. A sample-barcoded 5' primer and a J-beta primer mix were used in a second PCR of roughly 6 to 11 cycles. TCRdb reprocessed the 5' RACE reads via MiXCR and lists one record per CDR3 protein. The profile shows around 650,000 distinct CDR3 sequences, roughly 41% of them singletons. Sequencing used blood. These receptors were collected from a man older than 75 in good health.

V is TRBV6-1 and J is TRBJ2-3; weak D call: TRBD2 (6 bases). Germline CDR1 and CDR2: MNHNS and SASEGT. The V end was cut by 2 bases, the J end by 4 bases, with 13 bases between. CDR3 length: 15 amino acids. CDR3 sequence reads: CASSESGTSPDTQYF. The CDR3 DNA sequence: TGTGCCAGCAGTGAATCGGGCACTAGCCCAGATACGCAGTATTTT.

V is TRBV7-9 and J is TRBJ2-1, with 9 bases lining up with TRBD1. The CDR3 consists of 17 residues. With 2 bases clipped from V and 10 bases from J, the junction kept 15 bases outside the gene matches. CDR1 and CDR2 from the germline V gene are SEHNR and FQNEAQ (reference sequence). CDR3 residues: CASSLYRRTGDLDEQFF. In DNA, the CDR3 is TGTGCCAGCAGCTTATACCGGAGGACAGGGGATCTGGACGAGCAGTTCTTC. Full variable domain (outside the CDR3, taken from reference TRBV7-9 and TRBJ2-1): DTGVSQNPRHKITKRGQNVTFRCDPISEHNRLYWYRQTLGQGPEFLTYFQNEAQLEKSRLLSDRFSAERPKGSFSTLEIQRTEQGDSAMYLCASSLYRRTGDLDEQFFGPGTRLTVL.

This chain joins TRBV5-1 and TRBJ2-5, with D tentatively TRBD2 (5 bases). The V gene lost 3 bases and the J gene lost 4 bases, with 13 bases spanning the gap. Germline V gene lookup returns CDR1 SGHRS and CDR2 YFSETQ. CDR3 length: 14 amino acids. DNA of the CDR3: TGCGCCAGCAGCTCGACTATCCCCATAGAGACCCAGTACTTC. It is translated as CASSSTIPIETQYF.

V and J are TRBV7-9 and TRBJ1-6; 8 nucleotides line up with TRBD1. Trimming removed 5 bases from V and 3 bases from J; junction bases left unmatched: 18. Germline V lookup: CDR1 SEHNR, CDR2 FQNEAQ (reference sequence). This CDR3 comprises 20 residues. Here the CDR3 reads CASSNLPQDRVIIYNSPLHF. In DNA, the CDR3 is TGTGCCAGCAGCAACCTACCCCAGGACAGGGTGATAATCTATAATTCACCCCTCCACTTT.